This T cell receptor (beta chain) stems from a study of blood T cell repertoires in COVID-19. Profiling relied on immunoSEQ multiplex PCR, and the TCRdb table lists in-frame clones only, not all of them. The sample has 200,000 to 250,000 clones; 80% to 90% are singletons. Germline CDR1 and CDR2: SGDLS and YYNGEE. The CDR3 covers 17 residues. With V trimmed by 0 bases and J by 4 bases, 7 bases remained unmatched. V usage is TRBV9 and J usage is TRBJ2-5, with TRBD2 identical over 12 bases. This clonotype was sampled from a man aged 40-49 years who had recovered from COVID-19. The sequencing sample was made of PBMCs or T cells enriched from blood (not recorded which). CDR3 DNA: TGTGCCAGCAGCGTAGGCCCTAGCGGGGGGGCCTTAGAGACCCAGTACTTC. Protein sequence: CASSVGPSGGALETQYF.